What follows are 26 T cell receptor beta chains derived from one specimen sequenced in a study of blood T cell repertoires in COVID-19. The repertoire was sequenced with immunoSEQ multiplex PCR; TCRdb's copy has only in-frame clones and lacks some. The table shows about 120,000 clones, with over 75% occurring only once. The sequenced material came from peripheral blood. The receptors here all came from an elderly man with active or convalescent COVID-19.

The chain links TRBV3-1 (or the pseudogene TRBV3-2) to TRBJ1-6; D call uncertain. Per germline, CDR1 LGHDT and CDR2 YNNKEL (reference sequence). The CDR3 sequence is 14 residues long. Trimming took off 1 base at V and 12 bases at J, with 13 bases between the two ends. CDR3 sequence reads: CASSQVSREEPLHF. DNA of the CDR3: TGTGCCAGCAGCCAAGTCTCCCGGGAGGAACCCCTCCACTTT.

The rearrangement joins TRBV6-4 to TRBJ1-2; D not resolved. This CDR3 comprises 15 residues. V lost 3 bases to trimming and J lost 4 bases, with 15 bases between them. CDR1 MRHNA and CDR2 SNTAGT come from the germline V gene. CDR3 region: CASSEGFRGPYGYTF. The CDR3 nucleotides are TGTGCCAGCAGTGAGGGGTTCCGGGGTCCCTATGGCTACACCTTC.

This clone was counted a single time. The J gene is TRBJ1-1, the V gene TRBV6-5; D is perhaps TRBD1 (5 bases). Germline CDR1 reads MNHEY; CDR2 reads SVGAGI. The CDR3 runs to 16 residues. The ends were cut back, 0 bases at V and 2 bases at J, with 13 bases in the middle. In DNA form, the CDR3 reads TGTGCCAGCAGTTACTCGAGCAGGGTGGGAAACACTGAAGCTTTCTTT. It specifies CASSYSSRVGNTEAFF.

The chain recombines TRBV28 with TRBJ1-2; 7 bases fit TRBD1. The CDR3 sequence is 13 residues long. The ends lost 4 bases at V and 1 base at J; junction bases unmatched: 0. Germline V CDR1 and CDR2: MDHEN, SYDVKM. CDR3 sequence reads: CASSYRGNYGYTF. The CDR3 nucleotides are TGTGCCAGCAGTTACAGGGGTAACTATGGCTACACCTTC.

The J gene is TRBJ2-3, the V gene TRBV7-3; D may be TRBD1 (6 bases). The CDR3 extends over 12 amino acids. Trimming shortened V by 5 bases and J by 5 bases, and 8 bases separated the two germline ends. Germline values: CDR1 SGHTA, CDR2 FQGTGA. CDR3 DNA: TGTGCCAGCAGCCCGGACAGAGATACGCAGTATTTT. Translating gives CASSPDRDTQYF.

The chain recombines TRBV19 with TRBJ1-2; D perhaps matches TRBD1 (6 bases). Trimming stripped 7 bases from V and 0 bases from J, with 9 bases between. The CDR3 spans 13 residues. The germline gives CDR1 LNHDA, CDR2 SQIVND (reference sequence). CDR3 sequence reads: CASTDRANYGYTF. The DNA of the CDR3 is TGTGCCAGTACGGACAGAGCTAACTATGGCTACACCTTC.

The V call is TRBV10-3, the J call TRBJ1-6, with D uncertain. The CDR3 extends over 12 amino acids. V was clipped by 3 bases and J by 11 bases, with 8 bases between them. Germline values: CDR1 ENHRY, CDR2 SYGVKD. CDR3 sequence: CAISESITPLHF. The CDR3 DNA sequence: TGTGCCATCAGTGAATCTATAACACCCCTCCACTTT.

This chain connects TRBV19 to TRBJ2-7; tentative D call: TRBD2 (5 bases). This CDR3 has 16 residues. Trimming took off 7 bases at V and 4 bases at J, with 23 bases between the two ends. CDR1 and CDR2 (germline): LNHDA, SQIVND (reference sequence). In DNA form, the CDR3 reads TGTGCCAGTAATCCCGGAGGATTTGGGTCGTTGTACGAGCAGTACTTC. Translated, it gives CASNPGGFGSLYEQYF.

This clone was counted a single time. The chain joins TRBV6-2 or TRBV6-3 to TRBJ2-1; 7 bases line up with TRBD2. The germline V gene encodes CDR1 MNHEY and CDR2 SVGEGT. The junction had 20 bases not matched to a gene; V was cut back by 2 bases and J by 10 bases. The CDR3 is 18 residues long. The CDR3 coding sequence is TGTGCCAGCAGTTACCCAGACGGCAGGACTAGAGAAAGGGACGAGCAGTTCTTC. This sequence encodes CASSYPDGRTRERDEQFF.

This chain links TRBV2 with TRBJ1-5; TRBD1 matches at 7 bases. Germline V gene sequence: CDR1 SNHLY, CDR2 FYNNEI. V trimming: 3 bases; J trimming: 5 bases; junction bases outside the gene matches: 7. There are 15 residues in the CDR3. The CDR3 is CASSEGQRRDQPQHF. The CDR3 DNA is TGTGCCAGCAGTGAGGGACAGCGAAGGGATCAGCCCCAGCATTTT.

This chain connects TRBV27 to TRBJ1-2; 7 bases match TRBD1. Germline V gene sequence: CDR1 MNHEY, CDR2 SMNVEV (reference sequence). This CDR3 contains 14 residues. V gave up 6 bases and J gave up 5 bases; unmatched junction bases: 9. CDR3 amino acids: CASRRQGARYGYTF. The CDR3 DNA reads TGTGCCAGCAGGAGACAGGGTGCTAGGTATGGCTACACCTTC.

The V gene is TRBV7-9, the J gene TRBJ2-3; the D gene is possibly TRBD2 (6 bases). Germline V gene data show CDR1 as SEHNR and CDR2 as FQNEAQ (reference sequence). The CDR3 length is 18 residues. Trimming stripped 0 bases from V and 1 base from J, with 17 bases between. The CDR3 loop is CASSLAPGLAARTDTQYF. Written as DNA, the CDR3 is TGTGCCAGCAGCTTAGCCCCGGGGTTAGCGGCCCGCACAGATACGCAGTATTTT.

The J gene is TRBJ1-6, the V gene TRBV27; possible D gene TRBD1, 6 bases. Germline CDR1 and CDR2: MNHEY and SMNVEV (reference sequence). V was pared by 0 bases and J by 7 bases, with 7 bases between. CDR3 length equals 14 residues. Here the CDR3 DNA reads TGTGCCAGCAGTTTATCCAGGGGCAATTCACCCCTCCACTTT. Protein sequence: CASSLSRGNSPLHF.

The chain recombines TRBV19 with TRBJ2-2, with D unresolved. The CDR3 spans 16 residues. V was clipped by 3 bases and J by 7 bases, with 18 bases between them. Germline V CDR1 and CDR2: LNHDA, SQIVND (reference sequence). The CDR3 DNA reads TGTGCCAGTAGTATGAGAGGTCTCCTCGGTCACGGGGAGCTGTTTTTT. Translated, it gives CASSMRGLLGHGELFF. Full variable domain (rest looked up from reference TRBV19 and TRBJ2-2): DGGITQSPKYLFRKEGQNVTLSCEQNLNHDAMYWYRQDPGQGLRLIYYSQIVNDFQKGDIAEGYSVSREKKESFPLTVTSAQKNPTAFYLCASSMRGLLGHGELFFGEGSRLTVL.

This rearrangement joins TRBV5-1 to TRBJ2-2, with D perhaps matching TRBD1 (5 bases). CDR3 length equals 14 residues. The V and J ends lost 8 bases and 0 bases respectively, with 11 bases between them. In germline, CDR1 is SGHRS, CDR2 YFSETQ. Here the CDR3 reads CASYTGTNTGELFF. The CDR3 DNA sequence: TGCGCCAGTTATACAGGAACGAACACCGGGGAGCTGTTTTTT.

CDR3 region: CARTRPGVSGRGDNEQFF. Written as DNA, the CDR3 is TGTGCCAGAACCCGGCCCGGGGTTAGCGGGAGGGGGGACAATGAGCAGTTCTTC. The chain couples TRBV27 to TRBJ2-1; 11 bases match TRBD2. With V trimmed by 9 bases and J by 5 bases, 18 bases remained unmatched. Germline loops: CDR1 MNHEY, CDR2 SMNVEV (reference sequence). This CDR3 has 18 amino acids.

The chain combines TRBV30 with TRBJ2-3, with TRBD2 as a possible D gene (6 bases). Germline loops: CDR1 GTSNPN, CDR2 SVGIG (reference sequence). The CDR3 is 15 amino acids. V lost 2 bases and J lost 2, with 14 bases in between. In DNA form, the CDR3 reads TGTGCCTGGAGTTCCGGGACTTGGAACACAGATACGCAGTATTTT. This codes for CAWSSGTWNTDTQYF.

The chain joins TRBV12-3 or TRBV12-4 to TRBJ1-2, with 7 bases that match TRBD1. Losses at the gene ends were 6 bases for V and 4 bases for J; bases not matched to a gene: 5. This CDR3 has 13 amino acids. The CDR3 here is CASSPQGSYGYTF. CDR3 coding DNA: TGTGCCAGCAGCCCACAGGGGAGCTATGGCTACACCTTC.

The rearrangement uses TRBV2 and TRBJ1-2, with D hard to call. The V and J ends lost 3 bases and 5 bases respectively, with 10 bases between them. Germline V lookup: CDR1 SNHLY, CDR2 FYNNEI. The CDR3 is 13 residues long. CDR3 coding DNA: TGTGCCAGCAGTGAGAGGCAGAGTTATGGCTACACCTTC. Encoded protein: CASSERQSYGYTF.

The chain carries TRBV29-1 and TRBJ2-1; TRBD2 matches at 8 bases. The germline CDR1 and CDR2 sequences are SQVTM and ANQGSEA. The J segment lost 10 bases and the V segment lost 7 bases, leaving 15 bases of the junction unmatched. This CDR3 is built from 14 residues. The CDR3, as DNA: TGCAGCGGTACCGGGACTAGAGGGTTCGGGGAGCAGTTCTTC. This sequence encodes CSGTGTRGFGEQFF.

Only a few counts were recorded for this clone. The chain recombines TRBV2 with TRBJ1-5; D may be TRBD1 (5 bases). The length of the CDR3 is 14 residues. Germline CDR1 SNHLY, CDR2 FYNNEI. The V gene lost 3 bases and the J gene lost 3 bases, with 9 bases spanning the gap. The CDR3 sequence: CASSEGLHNQPQHF. CDR3 in DNA: TGTGCCAGCAGTGAGGGGCTACACAATCAGCCCCAGCATTTT.

The CDR3 bases are TGTGCCAGTAGTATACACCCCGCAACAGGGGGCTGGGGAAACACCATATATTTT. Translation gives CASSIHPATGGWGNTIYF. V gene TRBV19 combines with J gene TRBJ1-3; 9 bases line up with TRBD1. V shed 2 bases and J 4 bases; nucleotides not matched to a gene: 12. The CDR3 loop spans 18 amino acids. The germline V gene encodes CDR1 LNHDA and CDR2 SQIVND (reference sequence).

The CDR3: CASSTTSQGVTGELFF. The CDR3 DNA follows: TGTGCCAGCAGTACTACCAGCCAGGGGGTAACCGGGGAGCTGTTTTTT. The rearrangement links TRBV27 to TRBJ2-2, with 7 bases matching TRBD1. The CDR3 covers 16 residues. CDR1 MNHEY and CDR2 SMNVEV come from the germline V gene (reference sequence). With 5 bases clipped from V and 5 bases from J, the junction kept 11 bases outside the gene matches.

V gene TRBV4-2 combines with J gene TRBJ1-2, with 10 positions matching TRBD1. This CDR3 has 16 residues. V shed 3 bases and J 5 bases; nucleotides not matched to a gene: 9. Germline assignment: CDR1 LGHNA and CDR2 YNFKEQ. The CDR3 DNA reads TGTGCCAGCAGCCATGGGGCCGGACAGGGGGGATATGGCTACACCTTC. Its protein product is CASSHGAGQGGYGYTF.

The V call is TRBV19, the J call TRBJ2-1; TRBD1 is a possible D gene (6 bases). Germline V gene sequence: CDR1 LNHDA, CDR2 SQIVND (reference sequence). CDR3 length: 16 residues. Trimming cost V 1 base and J 1 base, with 11 bases left between them. The CDR3 is CASSIGARGSYNEQFF. CDR3 DNA sequence: TGTGCCAGTAGTATAGGGGCCAGGGGTTCCTACAATGAGCAGTTCTTC.

V usage is TRBV7-8 and J usage is TRBJ1-5; D uncertain. V dropped 0 bases and J dropped 4 bases, with 7 bases sitting between them. CDR3 length: 14 amino acids. The germline gives CDR1 SGHVS, CDR2 FQNEAQ. This CDR3 reads CASSLAQMNQPQHF. CDR3 nucleotide sequence: TGTGCCAGCAGCTTAGCACAGATGAATCAGCCCCAGCATTTT.